Listed below are T cell receptor beta chains from one sample, sequenced in a study of T cell responses to AZD1222 COVID-19 vaccine. Assay used: immunoSEQ multiplex PCR; TCRdb lists only in-frame clones, some missing. The sample shows 150,000 or so clones, just over 90% of them seen only once. Material: peripheral blood, obtained on day 0 of AZD1222 vaccination. The source of these receptors is an adult in good health. Each CDR3 is given with its conserved first and last residue. Clone size appears in some rows only: once, few, many, or a class for an expanded clone.

clone_size,v_call,j_call,cdr3_aa
NA,TRBV7-2,TRBJ2-2,CASSWGVNTGELFF
NA,TRBV19,TRBJ1-2,CASSMGAVGDYGYTF
NA,TRBV14,TRBJ2-7,CASSPDGTYEQYF
NA,TRBV7-9,TRBJ2-5,CASSLGGRVGQETQYF
NA,TRBV6-5,TRBJ2-7,CASSSRADEQYF
few,TRBV29-1,TRBJ2-5,CSVDSRDETQYF
NA,TRBV18,TRBJ2-5,CASSPFSETQYF
NA,TRBV7-9,TRBJ2-1,CASSLGAVPHNEQFF
NA,TRBV6-4,TRBJ2-3,CASSDGKETDTQYF
NA,TRBV28,TRBJ2-3,CASSSPTGTDTQYF
NA,TRBV15,TRBJ1-1,CATSRQDRVDTEAFF
NA,TRBV11-2,TRBJ2-7,CASSSLKPPTAYEQYF
NA,TRBV5-6,TRBJ2-5,CASSLRGRGRQETQYF
NA,TRBV2,TRBJ2-1,CASSKKGPINNEQFF
NA,TRBV19,TRBJ1-1,CASSPPGVGRRNPYLNTEAFF
NA,TRBV5-1,TRBJ2-7,CASSPHEPGLAGDSYEQYF
NA,TRBV9,TRBJ1-1,CASSAVQGGTEAFF
NA,TRBV5-4,TRBJ2-2,CASSLLGIGYTGELFF